This T cell receptor beta chain is from a study of blood T cell repertoires in COVID-19. Study overall: Sample material is recorded as cDNA or gDNA derived from T cells, B-cell-depleted T cells, or PBMCs.

The repertoire was sequenced with immunoSEQ multiplex PCR; TCRdb's copy has only in-frame clones and lacks some. The data contain a few hundred thousand clones, less than 85% of them singletons. Which cohort a participant joined came from the clinical history participants gave. What the recovered Cohort 3 donors had was two negative PCRs, clearance, or symptom resolution. The trim removed 5 bases at V and 5 bases at J, leaving 11 bases unmatched. CDR3 length equals 16 residues. From germline, CDR1 is LNHDA and CDR2 SQIVND (reference sequence). The chain links TRBV19 to TRBJ2-5; TRBD1 matches 10 bases. The TCR was taken from a man aged 35 to 55 who had recovered from COVID-19. The sequenced sample was PBMCs or T cells enriched from blood (not recorded which). The CDR3 sequence: CASSVRDRGSGETQYF. The CDR3 coding sequence is TGTGCCAGTAGTGTCCGGGACAGGGGATCGGGGGAGACCCAGTACTTC.